This T cell receptor beta chain was captured by sequencing in a study of T cell clonotyping in hematopoietic cell transplantation. Germline lookup yields CDR1 MGHRA and CDR2 YSYEKL. The CDR3 extends over 13 amino acids. Trimming shortened V by 1 base and J by 5 bases, and 8 bases separated the two germline ends. The data were produced by immunoSEQ multiplex PCR, yet TCRdb's version contains in-frame clones alone and is incomplete. The profile shows several thousand clones, approximately 29% of them singletons. This receptor was taken from a female patient aged 50-59 years who had an allogeneic stem cell transplant from an unrelated donor, so the T cells may come from the graft donor. Some clones in this sample may be carry-over from other donors' samples. This specimen consisted of peripheral blood mononuclear cells, obtained 30 days after allogeneic stem cell transplant. The genes are TRBV4-1 and TRBJ2-5, with D uncertain. The CDR3 DNA reads TGCGCCAGCAGCCAAGTAGGTGTGGAGACCCAGTACTTC. This gives the protein CASSQVGVETQYF.